These 29 T cell receptor beta chains share one sample of origin, sequenced in a study of blood T cell repertoires in COVID-19. Assay used: immunoSEQ multiplex PCR; TCRdb lists only in-frame clones, some missing. The data contain around 93,000 clones, 90% of them singletons. The sequenced sample consisted of peripheral blood. Source of these receptors: a man between 18 and 29 years old with COVID-19, enrolled during active disease.

V is TRBV7-8 and J is TRBJ1-1, with a possible D match to TRBD1 (6 bases). The CDR3 totals 14 residues. CDR1 and CDR2 (germline): SGHVS, FQNEAQ. V was cut by 3 bases and J by 5 bases, with 13 bases left in between. CDR3 sequence: CASSFQGIGTEAFF. For the CDR3, the DNA is TGTGCCAGCAGCTTTCAGGGGATAGGAACTGAAGCTTTCTTT.

This chain links TRBV19 with TRBJ1-5; D perhaps matches TRBD1 (6 bases). The CDR3 extends over 13 amino acids. The germline V gene encodes CDR1 LNHDA and CDR2 SQIVND (reference sequence). The germline V and J ends were trimmed by 7 bases and 3 bases, with 10 bases remaining between them. CDR3 bases: TGTGCCAGTACTGGGACATACAATCAGCCCCAGCATTTT. It is translated as CASTGTYNQPQHF.

This chain joins TRBV28 and TRBJ2-7; TRBD1 aligns across 8 bases. The trim removed 3 bases at V and 4 bases at J, leaving 5 bases unmatched. This CDR3 contains 14 residues. The germline gives CDR1 MDHEN, CDR2 SYDVKM. The CDR3 is CASSLPGGYYEQYF. The CDR3 DNA is TGTGCCAGCAGTTTGCCAGGGGGCTATTACGAGCAGTACTTC.

Here the CDR3 DNA reads TGTGCCAGCAGTTTACGACAGAGGAGCTCCTACGAGCAGTACTTC. This sequence encodes CASSLRQRSSYEQYF. This chain connects TRBV27 to TRBJ2-7, with D possibly matching TRBD1 (5 bases). V lost 2 bases to trimming and J lost 0 bases, with 11 bases between them. The CDR3 is 15 residues long. Germline loops: CDR1 MNHEY, CDR2 SMNVEV (reference sequence).

This sequence joins TRBV10-3 and TRBJ1-2, with D possibly being TRBD1 (5 bases). The V gene's germline CDR1 is ENHRY and CDR2 SYGVKD. The V end was cut by 4 bases, the J end by 0 bases, with 6 bases between. The CDR3 covers 13 residues. The CDR3 spells CAISGQTNYGYTF. In DNA form, the CDR3 reads TGTGCCATCAGTGGACAGACTAACTATGGCTACACCTTC.

The V gene is TRBV5-1, the J gene TRBJ2-7; D possibly corresponds to TRBD2 (6 bases). V lost 1 base, J lost 0 bases, and 11 bases lay in between. The CDR3 has 15 amino acids. Germline values: CDR1 SGHRS, CDR2 YFSETQ. The CDR3 protein is CASSLSVGGSYEQYF. CDR3 coding DNA: TGCGCCAGCAGCTTGTCTGTGGGAGGCTCCTACGAGCAGTACTTC.

J is TRBJ1-2 and V is TRBV28; a possible D gene is TRBD1 (5 bases). The V gene's germline CDR1 is MDHEN and CDR2 SYDVKM. The CDR3 extends over 13 amino acids. Trimming left V 2 bases short and J 7 bases short, with 11 bases between. The CDR3 nucleotides read TGTGCCAGCAGTTTAGAGCAGGGATTTGGCTACACCTTC. Translating it yields CASSLEQGFGYTF.

The CDR3 here is CSVSGRANEKLFF. The CDR3 nucleotides read TGCAGCGTTTCTGGCAGGGCCAATGAAAAACTGTTTTTT. V and J are TRBV29-1 and TRBJ1-4; the D gene is possibly TRBD1 (5 bases). The V gene lost 5 bases and the J gene lost 5 bases, with 12 bases spanning the gap. This CDR3 region has 13 residues. Germline values: CDR1 SQVTM, CDR2 ANQGSEA.

The gene calls are TRBV28 and TRBJ1-5; TRBD1 aligns across 9 bases. The V and J ends lost 5 bases and 2 bases, in that order; junction bases with no gene match: 7. The CDR3 totals 16 residues. Germline loops: CDR1 MDHEN, CDR2 SYDVKM. CDR3 DNA sequence: TGTGCCAGCAGTCCAACAGGGGGCGTTGGCAATCAGCCCCAGCATTTT. Translating it yields CASSPTGGVGNQPQHF.

The genes are TRBV27 and TRBJ2-2; D gene ambiguous. CDR3 size: 16 residues. CDR1 and CDR2 (germline): MNHEY, SMNVEV (reference sequence). Trimming cost V 1 base and J 4 bases, with 13 bases left between them. CDR3 sequence (DNA): TGTGCCAGCAGTTTATATTTCAGTCCCTCCACCGGGGAGCTGTTTTTT. This translates into CASSLYFSPSTGELFF.

The rearrangement links TRBV9 to TRBJ1-6, with D possibly TRBD1 on 5 matching bases. V was pared by 0 bases and J by 6 bases, with 16 bases between. Looked up from germline, CDR1 is SGDLS and CDR2 is YYNGEE. CDR3 size: 17 residues. The CDR3 loop reads CASSVGGQRFGNSPLHF. The CDR3 DNA reads TGTGCCAGCAGCGTAGGAGGACAACGGTTCGGTAATTCACCCCTCCACTTT.

V usage is TRBV27 and J usage is TRBJ2-3; D may be TRBD2 (5 bases). The CDR3 consists of 14 residues. From germline, CDR1 is MNHEY and CDR2 SMNVEV (reference sequence). V lost 0 bases, J lost 3 bases, and 7 bases lay in between. The CDR3 loop reads CASSLSGETDTQYF. As DNA, the CDR3 is TGTGCCAGCAGTTTATCGGGAGAGACAGATACGCAGTATTTT.

The CDR3 coding sequence is TGTGCCAGCAGCTTAAGTAACAGGGAAACTGAAGCTTTCTTT. Translated: CASSLSNRETEAFF. The chain joins TRBV7-3 to TRBJ1-1, with D possibly TRBD1 on 6 matching bases. This CDR3 has 14 amino acids. V was pared by 1 base and J by 5 bases, with 11 bases between. Germline V gene data show CDR1 as SGHTA and CDR2 as FQGTGA.

This chain connects TRBV4-3 to TRBJ2-7, with TRBD1 identical over 9 bases. The V gene's germline CDR1 is LGHNA and CDR2 YSLEER. This CDR3 is 17 amino acids long. V shed 4 bases and J 0 bases; nucleotides not matched to a gene: 10. In DNA, the CDR3 is TGCGCCAGCAGCCCCACCTCCGGGACAGGGACCTCCTACGAGCAGTACTTC. It translates to CASSPTSGTGTSYEQYF.

V gene TRBV7-9 combines with J gene TRBJ1-3; no firm D call. The CDR3 extends over 16 amino acids. V was clipped by 5 bases and J by 4 bases, with 18 bases between them. Per the germline V gene, CDR1 is SEHNR and CDR2 is FQNEAQ (reference sequence). The CDR3 DNA reads TGTGCCAGCAGCCCCGGAGTAGGGAGTGTCGGAAACACCATATATTTT. It codes for CASSPGVGSVGNTIYF.

The rearrangement links TRBV27 to TRBJ2-7, with TRBD2 matching 7 bases. The germline CDR1 and CDR2 sequences are MNHEY and SMNVEV (reference sequence). The junction had 9 bases not matched to a gene; V was cut back by 2 bases and J by 5 bases. The CDR3 loop spans 15 amino acids. The CDR3: CASSLRGGRGDEQYF. CDR3 DNA sequence: TGTGCCAGCAGTTTACGGGGAGGGCGAGGCGACGAGCAGTACTTC.

The rearrangement joins TRBV27 to TRBJ2-5, with D maybe TRBD2 (7 bases). Germline V gene data show CDR1 as MNHEY and CDR2 as SMNVEV (reference sequence). V was cut by 7 bases and J by 3 bases, with 15 bases left in between. CDR3 length: 14 residues. This CDR3 reads CASTRRGDKETQYF. Written as DNA, the CDR3 is TGTGCCAGCACCCGTCGGGGGGACAAAGAGACCCAGTACTTC.

The chain employs TRBV13 and TRBJ1-1; D is unclear. In germline, CDR1 is PRHDT, CDR2 FYEKMQ (reference sequence). The CDR3 is made up of 12 amino acids. The ends were cut back, 5 bases at V and 1 base at J, with 5 bases in the middle. CDR3 amino acids: CASSPRNTEAFF. The CDR3 DNA reads as TGTGCCAGCAGCCCCAGGAACACTGAAGCTTTCTTT.

The chain is built from TRBV4-3 and TRBJ2-2; 11 positions match TRBD2. The CDR3 runs 17 residues. After removal of 0 bases from V and 7 bases from J, the junction contained 7 bases not matched to a gene. Germline lookup yields CDR1 LGHNA and CDR2 YSLEER. CDR3 nucleotide sequence: TGCGCCAGCAGCCAAGATATAGCGGGAGGGCCCGGCGGGGAGCTGTTTTTT. Protein sequence: CASSQDIAGGPGGELFF.

The CDR3 bases are TGTGCCAGTCACGGGAACTATGGCTACACCTTC. It yields the protein CASHGNYGYTF. The chain carries TRBV28 and TRBJ1-2; the D is unclear. Germline loops: CDR1 MDHEN, CDR2 SYDVKM. V lost 9 bases, J lost 2 bases, and 7 bases lay in between. The CDR3 has 11 residues.

The V gene is TRBV6-4, the J gene TRBJ2-3; TRBD1 matches 7 bases. Trimming removed 2 bases from V and 4 bases from J; junction bases left unmatched: 9. The CDR3 covers 16 residues. CDR1 MRHNA and CDR2 SNTAGT come from the germline V gene. The DNA of the CDR3 is TGTGCCAGCAGTGACGAGCAGGGGGATAAGGCAGATACGCAGTATTTT. Its translation: CASSDEQGDKADTQYF.

The chain carries TRBV7-2 and TRBJ2-5, with TRBD2 matching 8 bases. This CDR3 contains 16 residues. The V and J ends lost 1 base and 0 bases, in that order; junction bases with no gene match: 4. Germline V gene lookup returns CDR1 SGHTA and CDR2 FQGNSA. CDR3 sequence: CASSLVASGHQETQYF. For the CDR3, the DNA is TGTGCCAGCAGCTTAGTGGCTAGCGGGCACCAAGAGACCCAGTACTTC.

The chain joins TRBV18 to TRBJ2-2, with 9 bases fitting TRBD1. J was trimmed by 3 bases and V by 2 bases; bases with no gene match: 4. The CDR3 spans 16 residues. Germline V gives CDR1 KGHSH, CDR2 LQKENI. CDR3 nucleotide sequence: TGTGCCAGCTCACCAAGGAGGACAGGGGACACCGGGGAGCTGTTTTTT. Translating it yields CASSPRRTGDTGELFF.

J is TRBJ2-7 and V is TRBV7-9, with 7 bases lining up with TRBD1. Per germline, CDR1 SEHNR and CDR2 FQNEAQ (reference sequence). J was trimmed by 1 base and V by 5 bases; bases with no gene match: 5. This CDR3 is built from 14 residues. For the CDR3, the DNA is TGTGCCAGCAGCCATCGGGACAGATCCTACGAGCAGTACTTC. Translated: CASSHRDRSYEQYF.

The J gene is TRBJ1-3, the V gene TRBV5-4; D is unclear. CDR1 is SGHNT and CDR2 is YYREEE in the germline V gene (reference sequence). V dropped 0 bases and J dropped 4 bases, with 11 bases sitting between them. This CDR3 contains 15 residues. Here the CDR3 reads CASSLAPSGGNTIYF. The CDR3 nucleotides are TGTGCCAGCAGCTTGGCCCCATCGGGGGGAAACACCATATATTTT.

The genes are TRBV11-2 and TRBJ2-7; the D gene is possibly TRBD2 (6 bases). There are 15 residues in the CDR3. Germline V lookup: CDR1 SGHAT, CDR2 FQNNGV. Trimming removed 5 bases at V and 0 bases at J, with 14 bases between. As DNA, the CDR3 is TGTGCCAGCAGCCGAATCGCCGGGAGCTCCTACGAGCAGTACTTC. This codes for CASSRIAGSSYEQYF. Full variable domain (outside the CDR3, taken from reference TRBV11-2 and TRBJ2-7): EAGVAQSPRYKIIEKRQSVAFWCNPISGHATLYWYQQILGQGPKLLIQFQNNGVVDDSQLPKDRFSAERLKGVDSTLKIQPAKLEDSAVYLCASSRIAGSSYEQYFGPGTRLTVT.

The rearrangement links TRBV3-1 (or the pseudogene TRBV3-2) to TRBJ2-3, with unresolved D. Germline V gene sequence: CDR1 LGHDT, CDR2 YNNKEL (reference sequence). V lost 1 base to trimming and J lost 2 bases, with 7 bases between them. This CDR3 has 14 residues. The CDR3: CASSQGRNTDTQYF. The CDR3 nucleotides are TGTGCCAGCAGCCAAGGGCGGAACACAGATACGCAGTATTTT.

The V call is TRBV10-1, the J call TRBJ2-3; tentative D call: TRBD1 (7 bases). The CDR3 consists of 15 residues. Trimming took 10 bases from V and 1 from J, leaving 18 bases between them. Per germline, CDR1 WNHNN and CDR2 SYGVQD (reference sequence). The CDR3 nucleotides are TGCGCCACCCCATCAGGGGGGACCTGCACAGATACGCAGTATTTT. It yields the protein CATPSGGTCTDTQYF.

The chain couples TRBV7-9 to TRBJ1-1; D gene ambiguous. V gave up 1 base and J gave up 5 bases, with 5 bases separating them. Germline V lookup: CDR1 SEHNR, CDR2 FQNEAQ (reference sequence). CDR3 length: 12 amino acids. The DNA of the CDR3 is TGTGCCAGCAGCTTAGACCTAACTGAAGCTTTCTTT. Encoded protein: CASSLDLTEAFF.